The 28 T cell receptor beta chains listed next were all sequenced from one sample in a study of T-cell memory formation after mild COVID-19 (dated by TCRdb to about 2021). Library prep was done by 5' RACE. Sequenced on an Illumina NovaSeq 6000. The public reads were reanalyzed by TCRdb: fastp trimming at Q25, MiXCR alignment, in-frame beta chains only. One record per CDR3 amino acid sequence lists the most common genes and DNA. The sample has some 120,000 distinct CDR3 sequences on record, 5% to 6.5% of them singletons. The ten biggest clones cover about 2.2% of the sample. The specimen was PBMCs or a T cell subset sorted from them (not recorded which). The origin of the receptors is an adult woman who had mild COVID-19 (a few samples of this study predate the infection). The sample titles of this study are shuffled in the database, so cell type and time point are left out; the donor was told from shared clones.

There are a few counts of this clonotype. The chain recombines TRBV6-1 with TRBJ2-5; 9 bases are shared with TRBD1. The V segment lost 6 bases and the J segment 5 bases; nucleotides outside the gene matches: 13. The CDR3 is 16 residues long. Per the germline V gene, CDR1 is MNHNS and CDR2 is SASEGT. CDR3 loop: CASREGTGWRQETQYF. The CDR3 coding sequence is TGTGCCAGCAGGGAGGGGACAGGGTGGCGGCAGGAGACCCAGTACTTC.

This clonotype was seen a few times. The chain couples TRBV2 to TRBJ2-7; no firm D call. Trimming took off 11 bases at V and 1 base at J, with 12 bases between the two ends. The CDR3 contains 12 residues. CDR1 is SNHLY and CDR2 is FYNNEI in the germline V gene. The CDR3 loop reads CASRVTSYEQYF. CDR3 bases: TGTGCCTCCCGGGTGACTTCCTACGAGCAGTACTTC.

Ten or more counts support this clonotype. J is TRBJ1-2 and V is TRBV6-6; D is possibly TRBD1 (6 bases). V was trimmed by 8 bases and J by 8 bases, leaving 24 bases between them. Germline CDR1 and CDR2: MNHNY and SVGAGI (reference sequence). The CDR3 spans 15 residues. The CDR3 nucleotides read TGTGCCAGCTTGTCTTTCGACAGGTCCCTGATGGGCTACACCTTC. This codes for CASLSFDRSLMGYTF.

As concerns this clonotype: This clone may be a read error of a much larger clone one base away. The chain uses TRBV5-6 and TRBJ2-7, with no clear D. Germline V CDR1 and CDR2: SGHDT, YYEEEE. This CDR3 is built from 15 residues. DNA for the CDR3: TGTGACAGCAGCTTTCTTGATAGGGATACCTACGAGCAGTACTTC. Amino acid sequence: CDSSFLDRDTYEQYF.

The chain is built from TRBV20-1 and TRBJ2-1; 7 bases align to TRBD2. Germline V gene lookup returns CDR1 DFQATT and CDR2 SNEGSKA (reference sequence). J was trimmed by 2 bases and V by 5 bases; bases with no gene match: 6. The CDR3 loop spans 14 amino acids. In nucleotides, the CDR3 is TGCAGTGCTCCCCCTAGCGGCCCCTACAATGAGCAGTTCTTC. It specifies CSAPPSGPYNEQFF.

This clonotype was counted at least ten times. This chain links TRBV7-6 with TRBJ2-1, with D possibly called TRBD1 or TRBD2 (6 bases each). V lost 1 base to trimming and J lost 0 bases, with 10 bases between them. This CDR3 spans 16 amino acids. The germline V gene encodes CDR1 SGHVS and CDR2 FNYEAQ. The CDR3 reads CASSLEGGASYNEQFF. The CDR3 DNA follows: TGTGCCAGCAGCTTAGAGGGGGGCGCCTCCTACAATGAGCAGTTCTTC.

The table lists this clonotype with a few counts. The chain carries TRBV11-2 and TRBJ1-2; the D gene is possibly TRBD1 (5 bases). CDR1 is SGHAT and CDR2 is FQNNGV in the germline V gene. V gave up 7 bases and J gave up 4 bases, with 19 bases separating them. The CDR3 extends over 15 amino acids. This chain's CDR3 is CASTLWGSEGYGYTF. The DNA of the CDR3 is TGTGCCAGCACCCTGTGGGGGTCGGAGGGCTATGGCTACACCTTC. The full variable domain, rest sourced from reference TRBV11-2 and TRBJ1-2, is EAGVAQSPRYKIIEKRQSVAFWCNPISGHATLYWYQQILGQGPKLLIQFQNNGVVDDSQLPKDRFSAERLKGVDSTLKIQPAKLEDSAVYLCASTLWGSEGYGYTFGSGTRLTVV.

In this sample, this clonotype turned up many times. V and J are TRBV4-2 and TRBJ2-7; D is unresolved. The CDR3 contains 15 residues. V shed 0 bases and J shed 1 base, with 10 bases lying between them. The germline V gene has CDR1 LGHNA and CDR2 YNFKEQ. The CDR3 region has the DNA TGTGCCAGCAGCCAAGACCTTACGGTTTCCTACGAGCAGTACTTC. Its translation is CASSQDLTVSYEQYF.

J is TRBJ2-2 and V is TRBV6-6, with a weak D call TRBD1 (6 bases). Trimming took 2 bases from V and 4 from J, leaving 17 bases between them. Germline V gives CDR1 MNHNY, CDR2 SVGAGI (reference sequence). There are 17 residues in the CDR3. CDR3 sequence (DNA): TGTGCCAGCAGTTACAAGGACATCGACAGGAGCACCGGGGAGCTGTTTTTT. The encoded protein is CASSYKDIDRSTGELFF.

This clonotype was detected ten times or more. The rearrangement links TRBV12-3 or TRBV12-4 to TRBJ1-1; D not certain. The CDR3 is 13 residues long. Trimming stripped 1 base from V and 4 bases from J, with 7 bases between. This chain's CDR3 is CASSLVGITEAFF. The CDR3 region has the DNA TGTGCCAGCAGTTTAGTAGGGATCACTGAAGCTTTCTTT.

This clonotype was counted ten times or more. The chain has TRBV2 and TRBJ2-7; no definite D call. This CDR3 has 13 residues. The V and J ends lost 3 bases and 2 bases respectively, with 8 bases between them. The germline V gene has CDR1 SNHLY and CDR2 FYNNEI. Here the CDR3 reads CASSDDRAYEQYF. The CDR3 bases are TGTGCCAGCAGTGACGATAGGGCCTACGAGCAGTACTTC.

At least ten counts were recorded for this clonotype. The rearrangement links TRBV7-2 to TRBJ2-3; D may be TRBD2 (5 bases). Germline-derived CDR1 and CDR2 are SGHTA and FQGNSA. This CDR3 spans 13 amino acids. Deletions cut 3 bases from V and 5 bases from J, with 9 bases between. CDR3 sequence: CASSFASQDTQYF. The CDR3 DNA reads as TGTGCCAGCAGCTTCGCTAGCCAAGATACGCAGTATTTT.

The chain joins TRBV12-3 or TRBV12-4 to TRBJ2-3, with unresolved D. The CDR3 is 13 residues long. The V end lost 4 bases, the J end lost 0 bases, and 5 bases lay between the germline ends. In nucleotides, the CDR3 is TGTGCCAGCAGTTGGCTTAGCACAGATACGCAGTATTTT. As protein: CASSWLSTDTQYF.

V usage is TRBV3-1 and J usage is TRBJ2-1, with 11 bases fitting TRBD2. V lost 0 bases, J lost 12 bases, and 1 base stayed unmatched. Germline CDR1 is LGHDT and CDR2 is YNNKEL (reference sequence). The CDR3 extends over 13 amino acids. CDR3 in DNA: TGTGCCAGCAGCCAAGATCTAGCGGGGGGGCAGTTCTTC. It translates to CASSQDLAGGQFF.

There are many counts of this clonotype. V and J are TRBV7-8 and TRBJ2-5; D is perhaps TRBD1 (6 bases). Germline V gives CDR1 SGHVS, CDR2 FQNEAQ. The V and J ends lost 0 bases and 7 bases respectively, with 18 bases between them. This CDR3 comprises 16 residues. The CDR3 protein is CASSLAVMAGAGTQYF. CDR3 bases: TGTGCCAGCAGCTTAGCCGTTATGGCAGGGGCCGGGACCCAGTACTTC.

This clonotype was counted between two and nine times. The V call is TRBV20-1, the J call TRBJ2-7; TRBD1 matches at 8 bases. V was pared by 5 bases and J by 6 bases, with 9 bases of the junction left unmatched. CDR3 length: 13 residues. Germline CDR1 DFQATT, CDR2 SNEGSKA (reference sequence). In DNA form, the CDR3 reads TGCAGTGCTTCCCCCAGGACAGGGTCCGAGCAGTACTTC. Protein: CSASPRTGSEQYF.

This clonotype was detected ten times or more. The rearrangement joins TRBV12-3 or TRBV12-4 to TRBJ1-5; D is possibly TRBD1 (5 bases). The CDR3 runs 16 residues. V gave up 3 bases and J gave up 0 bases, with 12 bases separating them. The CDR3 protein is CASSFHRPFSNQPQHF. The CDR3 DNA sequence: TGTGCCAGCAGTTTTCACAGGCCTTTTAGCAATCAGCCCCAGCATTTT.

This clonotype was observed a handful of times. The chain recombines TRBV24-1 with TRBJ1-5, with a possible D match to TRBD1 (6 bases). The germline V gene has CDR1 KGHDR and CDR2 SFDVKD. The CDR3 sequence is 17 residues long. V shed 5 bases and J shed 3 bases, with 19 bases lying between them. The CDR3 is CATSGGQQGLLNQPQHF. The CDR3 nucleotides read TGTGCCACCAGTGGGGGACAACAGGGTCTCCTCAATCAGCCCCAGCATTTT.

This clonotype was found many times. The CDR3 region is CASSKSRYTDTQYF. CDR3 coding DNA: TGCGCCAGCAGTAAGTCGAGATACACAGATACGCAGTATTTT. The rearrangement joins TRBV5-1 to TRBJ2-3; D remains unclear. V shed 5 bases and J shed 2 bases, with 12 bases lying between them. The germline CDR1 and CDR2 sequences are SGHRS and YFSETQ. This CDR3 has 14 amino acids.

This clonotype came up a few times. V usage is TRBV12-3 or TRBV12-4 and J usage is TRBJ2-7; the match to TRBD1 covers 10 bases. This CDR3 region has 14 residues. Unmatched junction bases numbered 9, after V lost 6 bases and J lost 7 bases. The CDR3 DNA follows: TGTGCCAGCAGCCTCGGGACAGGGGTAGGGGAGCAGTACTTC. It codes for CASSLGTGVGEQYF.

This CDR3 is CASKPRETYNEQFF. The CDR3 DNA sequence: TGTGCCAGCAAGCCCAGGGAGACCTACAATGAGCAGTTCTTC. The chain carries TRBV2 and TRBJ2-1; D is perhaps TRBD1 or TRBD2 (5 bases each). With 7 bases removed from V and 2 bases from J, the gap between germline ends came to 12 bases. The CDR3 sequence is 14 residues long. Germline CDR1 SNHLY, CDR2 FYNNEI. Supplemented by reference TRBV2 and TRBJ2-1, the full variable domain reads EPEVTQTPSHQVTQMGQEVILRCVPISNHLYFYWYRQILGQKVEFLVSFYNNEISEKSEIFDDQFSVERPDGSNFTLKIRSTKLEDSAMYFCASKPRETYNEQFFGPGTRLTVL.

With regard to this clonotype: Its ends do not fully match the called genes, so a read error is possible. The rearrangement links TRBV12-3 or TRBV12-4 to TRBJ1-5, with D tentatively TRBD1 (5 bases). This CDR3 region has 14 residues. CDR3 in amino acids: CASTQGLGNQPQHF. The CDR3 nucleotides read TGCGCCAGCACTCAGGGTTTGGGCAATCAGCCCCAGCATTTT.

This clonotype was picked up many times. The chain couples TRBV12-3 or TRBV12-4 to TRBJ2-1, with 8 positions matching TRBD2. This CDR3 is 14 amino acids long. The V segment lost 5 bases and the J segment 7 bases; nucleotides outside the gene matches: 7. The CDR3 DNA is TGTGCCAGCAGTCGGGGGGGCAAGGGGAATGAGCAGTTCTTC. As protein: CASSRGGKGNEQFF.

This clonotype has more than one count but fewer than ten. The chain joins TRBV5-1 to TRBJ1-5, with 9 bases matching TRBD1. From germline, CDR1 is SGHRS and CDR2 YFSETQ. This CDR3 has 14 amino acids. The V segment lost 1 base and the J segment 6 bases; nucleotides outside the gene matches: 2. CDR3 region: CASSLTGGRQPQHF. As DNA, the CDR3 is TGCGCCAGCAGCTTGACAGGGGGCCGTCAGCCCCAGCATTTT.

In its sample, this clonotype was seen many times. The chain employs TRBV5-6 and TRBJ2-1, with 11 bases fitting TRBD2. The CDR3 is 14 residues long. Losses at the gene ends were 3 bases for V and 16 bases for J; bases not matched to a gene: 12. Germline CDR1 and CDR2: SGHDT and YYEEEE. The CDR3 sequence: CASSWRQVGLAAFF. The CDR3 DNA reads as TGTGCCAGCAGCTGGAGACAGGTGGGACTAGCGGCCTTCTTC.

In this sample, this clonotype turned up a few times. The chain joins TRBV14 to TRBJ1-1; TRBD1 agrees at 7 bases. The germline V gene has CDR1 SGHDN and CDR2 FVKESK. V trimming: 0 bases; J trimming: 5 bases; junction bases outside the gene matches: 3. The CDR3 length is 14 residues. The CDR3 reads CASSQDPGQTEAFF. CDR3 bases: TGTGCCAGCAGCCAAGACCCGGGACAGACTGAAGCTTTCTTT.

This clonotype has a count of ten or more. The rearrangement links TRBV7-2 to TRBJ1-1; a possible D gene is TRBD1 (6 bases). In germline, CDR1 is SGHTA, CDR2 FQGNSA. V lost 5 bases and J 2 bases, leaving 12 bases between the germline ends. The CDR3 length is 14 residues. This chain's CDR3 is CASSPGQINTEAFF. The CDR3 nucleotides read TGTGCCAGCAGCCCTGGACAGATCAACACTGAAGCTTTCTTT.

The chain has TRBV5-5 and TRBJ2-7, with a tentative D call TRBD1 (6 bases). With 1 base removed from V and 6 bases from J, the gap between germline ends came to 14 bases. The CDR3 is made up of 14 amino acids. Looked up from germline, CDR1 is SGHKS and CDR2 is YYEKEE (reference sequence). CDR3 coding DNA: TGTGCCAGCAGCTTGCAGACAGGCGCGTTCGAGCAGTACTTC. Protein: CASSLQTGAFEQYF.